Each of the 17 T cell receptor beta chains below was sequenced from the same sample in a study of blood T cell repertoires in COVID-19. Profiling relied on immunoSEQ multiplex PCR, and the TCRdb table lists in-frame clones only, not all of them. In the table there are some 49,000 clones, 81% of which are singletons. What was sequenced was peripheral blood. The source of these receptors is a woman aged 80 or over with COVID-19, enrolled during active disease.

As DNA, the CDR3 is TGTGCCTCTGAGCAGGGAGGTGGCTTTACTAATGAAAAACTGTTTTTT. Its protein product is CASEQGGGFTNEKLFF. The rearrangement links TRBV7-9 to TRBJ1-4; D possibly corresponds to TRBD1 (5 bases). Per the germline V gene, CDR1 is SEHNR and CDR2 is FQNEAQ (reference sequence). V dropped 11 bases and J dropped 2 bases, with 21 bases sitting between them. The length of the CDR3 is 16 residues.

A single count supports this clone. V is TRBV5-6 and J is TRBJ2-6, with TRBD1 matching 7 bases. In germline, CDR1 is SGHDT, CDR2 YYEEEE. J was trimmed by 0 bases and V by 4 bases; bases with no gene match: 13. The CDR3 loop spans 19 amino acids. CDR3 DNA sequence: TGTGCCAGCAGCGAGGTAGGACAGGTCTCTTCCTCTGGGGCCAACGTCCTGACTTTC. Translation gives CASSEVGQVSSSGANVLTF.

This chain uses TRBV29-1 with TRBJ2-5; 11 bases match TRBD2. The CDR3 spans 15 residues. V gave up 2 bases and J gave up 5 bases; unmatched junction bases: 7. Germline V gene lookup returns CDR1 SQVTM and CDR2 ANQGSEA. The DNA for the CDR3 is TGCAGCGTTGAATTCCTAGCGGGAGGTTTGGAGACCCAGTACTTC. Translated, it gives CSVEFLAGGLETQYF.

This clone has a single count. The rearrangement joins TRBV2 to TRBJ2-3; perhaps TRBD2 as D (6 bases). The germline V gene has CDR1 SNHLY and CDR2 FYNNEI. Trimming left V 8 bases short and J 6 bases short, with 12 bases between. The CDR3 is made up of 12 amino acids. The CDR3 protein is CASQREVDTQYF. In nucleotides, the CDR3 is TGTGCCAGCCAAAGGGAGGTTGATACGCAGTATTTT.

The V and J genes are TRBV7-9 and TRBJ1-1; TRBD1 agrees at 9 bases. Per germline, CDR1 SEHNR and CDR2 FQNEAQ (reference sequence). This CDR3 is 14 amino acids long. Germline trimming cut 5 bases from V and 7 bases from J; bases unmatched to any gene: 8. CDR3 nucleotide sequence: TGTGCCAGCAGCCAAGGACAGGGGATCTTTGAAGCTTTCTTT. Translated: CASSQGQGIFEAFF.

This chain links TRBV30 with TRBJ2-7; D is unresolved. There are 14 residues in the CDR3. In germline, CDR1 is GTSNPN, CDR2 SVGIG (reference sequence). Trimming took 2 bases from V and 1 from J, leaving 12 bases between them. CDR3 region: CAWSIRHSSYEQYF. In nucleotides, the CDR3 is TGTGCCTGGAGTATAAGACACTCTTCCTACGAGCAGTACTTC.

This rearrangement joins TRBV5-3 to TRBJ1-5, with 8 bases aligning to TRBD1. TRBV5-3 is treated as an ORF (open reading frame) with a function not yet certain. CDR3 length: 17 residues. After removal of 0 bases from V and 2 bases from J, the junction contained 7 bases not matched to a gene. CDR3 sequence reads: CARSLGQGAPCNQPQHF. The DNA of the CDR3 is TGTGCCAGAAGCTTGGGTCAGGGGGCTCCATGCAATCAGCCCCAGCATTTT.

The count of this clone is one. This chain connects TRBV28 to TRBJ1-3, with no clear D. Germline-derived CDR1 and CDR2 are MDHEN and SYDVKM. Between the trimmed V and J ends, which lost 2 bases and 0 bases, there was a span of 14 bases. There are 17 residues in the CDR3. The CDR3 region is CASSLLPVHHSGNTIYF. CDR3 nucleotides: TGTGCCAGCAGTTTACTTCCGGTCCACCACTCTGGAAACACCATATATTTT.

This chain joins TRBV30 and TRBJ2-7; D is perhaps TRBD2 (6 bases). Germline CDR1 and CDR2: GTSNPN and SVGIG (reference sequence). V lost 4 bases, J lost 2 bases, and 9 bases lay in between. The CDR3 contains 12 residues. CDR3 nucleotides: TGTGCCTGGACCTCGGGGGCCTACGAGCAGTACTTC. It translates to CAWTSGAYEQYF.

The chain has TRBV3-1 (or the pseudogene TRBV3-2) and TRBJ1-2; D is ambiguous. V was shortened by 2 bases and J by 4 bases, with 17 bases between the two germline ends. The length of the CDR3 is 16 residues. CDR1 and CDR2 (germline): LGHDT, YNNKEL (reference sequence). CDR3: CASSQSQGRTSYGYTF. CDR3 bases: TGTGCCAGCAGCCAAAGTCAAGGACGGACTAGCTATGGCTACACCTTC.

The CDR3 sequence: CAWTQGAKGSPLHF. CDR3 nucleotide sequence: TGTGCCTGGACCCAGGGGGCGAAGGGTTCACCCCTCCACTTT. The chain employs TRBV30 and TRBJ1-6, with 8 nucleotides matching TRBD1. Germline CDR1 GTSNPN, CDR2 SVGIG (reference sequence). V was clipped by 4 bases and J by 9 bases; unmatched bases: 8. The length of the CDR3 is 14 residues.

The chain combines TRBV9 with TRBJ2-4; 8 positions agree with TRBD2. Germline CDR1 and CDR2: SGDLS and YYNGEE. CDR3 length: 16 residues. With V trimmed by 3 bases and J by 5 bases, 10 bases remained unmatched. The CDR3 region is CASSAPGLGPQNIQYF. CDR3 in DNA: TGTGCCAGCAGCGCTCCGGGACTAGGCCCACAAAACATTCAGTACTTC.

CDR3: CASSLSLTDTQYF. CDR3 in DNA: TGTGCCAGCAGCCTAAGCCTCACAGATACGCAGTATTTT. The rearrangement uses TRBV6-4 and TRBJ2-3; D call uncertain. Germline CDR1 is MRHNA and CDR2 is SNTAGT. CDR3 size: 13 residues. V dropped 6 bases and J dropped 2 bases, with 9 bases sitting between them.

This chain connects TRBV30 to TRBJ1-5, with D perhaps matching TRBD1 (5 bases). V was pared by 2 bases and J by 6 bases, with 20 bases between. Per germline, CDR1 GTSNPN and CDR2 SVGIG (reference sequence). The CDR3 has 16 residues. The CDR3 bases are TGTGCCTGGAGTCCCCCAAGCAGGGTATGGGGTCAGCCCCAGCATTTT. Translated, it gives CAWSPPSRVWGQPQHF.

The chain recombines TRBV5-6 with TRBJ2-7; 8 bases align to TRBD2. The V gene end was trimmed by 3 bases and the J gene end by 5 bases; junction bases not matched to a gene: 13. Germline V gene lookup returns CDR1 SGHDT and CDR2 YYEEEE. There are 16 residues in the CDR3. The CDR3 DNA sequence: TGTGCCAGCAGCTATTATTCCGGGAGGGCCAAGAACGAGCAGTACTTC. This codes for CASSYYSGRAKNEQYF.

V usage is TRBV5-1 and J usage is TRBJ1-1; 7 bases map to TRBD1. The CDR3 covers 12 residues. The J segment lost 7 bases and the V segment lost 4 bases, leaving 4 bases of the junction unmatched. CDR1 and CDR2 from the germline V gene are SGHRS and YFSETQ. The CDR3 loop reads CASSPGTVEAFF. CDR3 bases: TGCGCCAGCAGCCCCGGGACAGTTGAAGCTTTCTTT.

The gene calls are TRBV5-1 and TRBJ2-2, with a tentative D call TRBD2 (5 bases). Trimming stripped 5 bases from V and 0 bases from J, with 8 bases between. CDR3 size: 14 residues. Germline V gives CDR1 SGHRS, CDR2 YFSETQ. The CDR3 nucleotides read TGCGCCAGCAGTTCGGGATCGAACACCGGGGAGCTGTTTTTT. This translates into CASSSGSNTGELFF. The complete variable domain, with remaining parts taken from reference TRBV5-1 and TRBJ2-2, reads KAGVTQTPRYLIKTRGQQVTLSCSPISGHRSVSWYQQTPGQGLQFLFEYFSETQRNKGNFPGRFSGRQFSNSRSEMNVSTLELGDSALYLCASSSGSNTGELFFGEGSRLTVL.